The 29 T cell receptor beta chains given below trace back to one sample, sequenced in a study of response to subunit inactivated influenza vaccine. TCRdb processed the RT-PCR reads anew with MiXCR; each CDR3 protein has one entry. The table lists about 570,000 distinct CDR3 sequences, around 11% of them singletons, with 11% in the top ten. These data are also associated with another study on T cells expressing NK-cell markers. That source reports: UMI-tagged 5'RACE template switching yielded the TCR beta cDNA.

Material: PBMCs from blood, obtained on the day of vaccination. These receptors were obtained from a man aged 50 to 60 who received an inactivated influenza vaccine.

This clonotype was counted a few times. This sequence joins TRBV7-2 and TRBJ2-1; D possibly corresponds to TRBD2 (7 bases). Per germline, CDR1 SGHTA and CDR2 FQGNSA. Trimming removed 0 bases from V and 6 bases from J, with 15 bases in between. The CDR3 spans 16 residues. This CDR3 reads CASSLAGAGVGNEQFF. In nucleotides, the CDR3 is TGTGCCAGCAGCTTAGCGGGGGCGGGAGTGGGCAATGAGCAGTTCTTC.

The chain is built from TRBV28 and TRBJ1-5; TRBD1 might be the D (5 bases). Trimming cost V 7 bases and J 7 bases, with 17 bases left between them. The CDR3 loop spans 14 amino acids. CDR1 is MDHEN, CDR2 SYDVKM, per germline. The CDR3 loop reads CASTQVGVEQPQHF. In DNA form, the CDR3 reads TGTGCCAGCACCCAAGTAGGGGTTGAGCAGCCCCAGCATTTT. Combining the CDR3 with reference TRBV28 and TRBJ1-5 gives the whole variable domain DVKVTQSSRYLVKRTGEKVFLECVQDMDHENMFWYRQDPGLGLRLIYFSYDVKMKEKGDIPEGYSVSREKKERFSLILESASTNQTSMYLCASTQVGVEQPQHFGDGTRLSIL.

This clonotype was counted at least ten times. The gene calls are TRBV5-1 and TRBJ2-5; no firm D call. The CDR3 has 13 residues. Trimming removed 0 bases from V and 3 bases from J, with 6 bases in between. The germline gives CDR1 SGHRS, CDR2 YFSETQ. The CDR3 sequence: CASSLVAEETQYF. The CDR3 DNA is TGCGCCAGCAGCTTGGTTGCGGAAGAGACCCAGTACTTC.

This clonotype was counted a few times. The J gene is TRBJ2-3, the V gene TRBV10-3, with D possibly being TRBD2 (7 bases). This CDR3 spans 17 amino acids. Germline-derived CDR1 and CDR2 are ENHRY and SYGVKD. V lost 0 bases and J lost 1, with 14 bases in between. CDR3 in amino acids: CAISESGAGARTDTQYF. The CDR3 DNA reads as TGTGCCATCAGTGAGTCCGGTGCGGGGGCCCGCACAGATACGCAGTATTTT.

The gene calls are TRBV4-3 and TRBJ2-2; 9 bases align to TRBD1. Germline V gene lookup returns CDR1 LGHNA and CDR2 YSLEER. This CDR3 contains 17 residues. V was clipped by 0 bases and J by 5 bases; unmatched bases: 7. The CDR3 nucleotides read TGCGCCAGCAGCCAAGATGGCGGGACAGGGTTAACCGGGGAGCTGTTTTTT. Residues: CASSQDGGTGLTGELFF.

This clonotype was counted a few times. The chain couples TRBV5-1 to TRBJ2-3; 9 nucleotides agree with TRBD2. The germline CDR1 and CDR2 sequences are SGHRS and YFSETQ. CDR3 length: 15 amino acids. With V trimmed by 0 bases and J by 8 bases, 7 bases remained unmatched. This CDR3 is CASSLGLAGDVTQYF. CDR3 nucleotide sequence: TGCGCCAGCAGCTTGGGGTTAGCGGGGGATGTTACGCAGTATTTT.

Here the CDR3 reads CASRSRPGQVYEQYF. As DNA, the CDR3 is TGCGCCAGCAGATCCCGTCCGGGACAGGTCTACGAGCAGTACTTC. The rearrangement joins TRBV5-1 to TRBJ2-7, with 8 bases aligning to TRBD1. Germline CDR1 and CDR2: SGHRS and YFSETQ. V shed 5 bases, J shed 3 bases, and the junction held 10 bases outside the gene matches. This CDR3 is 15 amino acids long.

CDR3 sequence (DNA): TGTGCCAGCAGCTCAGAATATAGCAATCAGCCCCAGCATTTT. Its translation is CASSSEYSNQPQHF. This sequence joins TRBV7-9 and TRBJ1-5; D unclear. Deletions cut 4 bases from V and 0 bases from J, with 7 bases between. The germline V gene encodes CDR1 SEHNR and CDR2 FQNEAQ (reference sequence). CDR3 length: 14 amino acids.

This clonotype came up a few times. V gene TRBV6-1 combines with J gene TRBJ2-3; D perhaps matches TRBD1 (6 bases). Germline V gene data show CDR1 as MNHNS and CDR2 as SASEGT. This CDR3 has 15 amino acids. The germline V and J ends were trimmed by 6 bases and 1 base, with 14 bases remaining between them. CDR3 sequence reads: CASSWDTKRTDTQYF. CDR3 in DNA: TGTGCCAGCAGCTGGGACACCAAGCGCACAGATACGCAGTATTTT.

This clonotype turned up a few times. CDR3 region: CASSYSPGQGGSNEQFF. Here the CDR3 DNA reads TGTGCCAGCAGTTACTCTCCGGGACAGGGGGGATCAAATGAGCAGTTCTTC. The chain recombines TRBV6-2 or TRBV6-3 with TRBJ2-1; 11 nucleotides match TRBD1. V lost 0 bases and J lost 7; bases outside the gene matches: 8. This CDR3 has 17 amino acids. Looked up from germline, CDR1 is MNHEY and CDR2 is SVGEGT.

The chain employs TRBV10-3 and TRBJ2-5; 13 bases are a match to TRBD2. The germline gives CDR1 ENHRY, CDR2 SYGVKD. V lost 4 bases, J lost 2 bases, and 1 base stayed unmatched. The CDR3 consists of 15 residues. The CDR3 loop is CAISGLAGGQETQYF. CDR3 in DNA: TGTGCCATCAGTGGACTAGCGGGAGGACAAGAGACCCAGTACTTC.

The rearrangement uses TRBV5-1 and TRBJ1-4, with TRBD1 identical over 9 bases. The length of the CDR3 is 15 residues. Germline-derived CDR1 and CDR2 are SGHRS and YFSETQ. J gave up 8 bases and V 5 bases, and 10 bases lay outside the gene matches. The CDR3 is CASRHRTGEGEKLFF. Here the CDR3 DNA reads TGCGCCAGCAGACATAGGACAGGGGAGGGCGAAAAACTGTTTTTT.

CDR3 in DNA: TGCAGCGTTTATGAAGGGAGTGGCTACACCTTC. As protein: CSVYEGSGYTF. J is TRBJ1-2 and V is TRBV29-1; D gene ambiguous. The length of the CDR3 is 11 residues. The V end lost 5 bases, the J end lost 7 bases, and 11 bases lay between the germline ends. CDR1 is SQVTM, CDR2 ANQGSEA, per germline.

This clonotype was recorded many times. V and J are TRBV6-1 and TRBJ1-5, with 9 bases identical to TRBD1. Germline CDR1 MNHNS, CDR2 SASEGT. The CDR3 has 13 amino acids. Trimming removed 10 bases from V and 5 bases from J; junction bases left unmatched: 6. As DNA, the CDR3 is TGTGCCACTTCGGGACAGGGCTATCAGCCCCAGCATTTT. It yields the protein CATSGQGYQPQHF.

This sequence joins TRBV27 and TRBJ2-7; D might be TRBD2 (6 bases). Trimming cost V 5 bases and J 5 bases, with 16 bases left between them. The CDR3 is 14 amino acids. Germline lookup yields CDR1 MNHEY and CDR2 SMNVEV (reference sequence). The CDR3 nucleotides are TGTGCCAGCAGTCCAATGGGGACTGCCCACGAGCAGTACTTC. The encoded protein is CASSPMGTAHEQYF.

This clonotype was detected a few times. Written as DNA, the CDR3 is TGTGCCAGCACCATACTGACAGGGGCTAACGGGGCCAACGTCCTGACTTTC. As protein: CASTILTGANGANVLTF. The rearrangement links TRBV12-3 or TRBV12-4 to TRBJ2-6; 8 bases are shared with TRBD1. The V gene end was trimmed by 7 bases and the J gene end by 4 bases; junction bases not matched to a gene: 12. The CDR3 sequence is 17 residues long.

The chain couples TRBV7-3 to TRBJ2-7; the D is unclear. The CDR3 runs to 16 residues. Per the germline V gene, CDR1 is SGHTA and CDR2 is FQGTGA. Trimming cost V 2 bases and J 2 bases, with 16 bases left between them. The CDR3 protein is CASSLVRIGVAYEQYF. The DNA of the CDR3 is TGTGCCAGCAGCTTAGTGCGGATAGGAGTAGCCTACGAGCAGTACTTC.

The V call is TRBV7-9, the J call TRBJ2-3; 11 bases are shared with TRBD2. Germline-derived CDR1 and CDR2 are SEHNR and FQNEAQ (reference sequence). CDR3 length: 15 amino acids. V was pared by 5 bases and J by 4 bases, with 5 bases of the junction left unmatched. CDR3 amino acids: CASSRVAGGADTQYF. CDR3 coding DNA: TGTGCCAGCAGCCGCGTAGCGGGAGGGGCAGATACGCAGTATTTT. The full variable domain, rest sourced from reference TRBV7-9 and TRBJ2-3, is DTGVSQNPRHKITKRGQNVTFRCDPISEHNRLYWYRQTLGQGPEFLTYFQNEAQLEKSRLLSDRFSAERPKGSFSTLEIQRTEQGDSAMYLCASSRVAGGADTQYFGPGTRLTVL.

This clonotype has a handful of counts. The chain combines TRBV9 with TRBJ2-1; D call uncertain. The CDR3 loop spans 12 amino acids. V was pared by 4 bases and J by 9 bases, with 11 bases between. The germline CDR1 and CDR2 sequences are SGDLS and YYNGEE. In DNA, the CDR3 is TGTGCCAGCAGCCCCGATTTAGGTGAGCAGTTCTTC. Protein: CASSPDLGEQFF.

This clonotype was counted only a few times. This chain links TRBV20-1 with TRBJ2-1, with a possible D match to TRBD2 (6 bases). The germline V gene has CDR1 DFQATT and CDR2 SNEGSKA (reference sequence). This CDR3 is 14 amino acids long. In DNA, the CDR3 is TGCTCAGCTAAGGCCGGGAGTGGAGGAGGGGAGCAGTTCTTC. This codes for CSAKAGSGGGEQFF.

The chain joins TRBV5-1 to TRBJ1-1; D unresolved. V lost 5 bases and J lost 0, with 8 bases in between. CDR1 is SGHRS and CDR2 is YFSETQ in the germline V gene. CDR3 length: 13 amino acids. CDR3 region: CASRAELNTEAFF. In DNA form, the CDR3 reads TGCGCCAGCAGGGCAGAGCTGAACACTGAAGCTTTCTTT.

This clonotype was counted a few times. CDR3 residues: CASSSGSSGRAYEQYF. The CDR3 nucleotides read TGTGCCAGCAGTTCAGGATCTAGCGGGAGAGCCTACGAGCAGTACTTC. The genes are TRBV28 and TRBJ2-7; the match to TRBD2 covers 10 bases. The ends lost 4 bases at V and 2 bases at J; junction bases unmatched: 8. The length of the CDR3 is 16 residues. The germline V gene has CDR1 MDHEN and CDR2 SYDVKM. The whole variable domain, filled in from reference TRBV28 and TRBJ2-7, reads DVKVTQSSRYLVKRTGEKVFLECVQDMDHENMFWYRQDPGLGLRLIYFSYDVKMKEKGDIPEGYSVSREKKERFSLILESASTNQTSMYLCASSSGSSGRAYEQYFGPGTRLTVT.

This clonotype was seen more than once but under ten times. The rearrangement uses TRBV28 and TRBJ2-5; a weak D match, TRBD2 (5 bases). The CDR3 length is 13 residues. In germline, CDR1 is MDHEN, CDR2 SYDVKM. V was clipped by 5 bases and J by 2 bases, with 9 bases between them. CDR3 protein: CASSIPGQETQYF. In DNA, the CDR3 is TGTGCCAGCAGTATACCGGGACAAGAGACCCAGTACTTC.

This clonotype was recorded a few times. The chain employs TRBV12-3 or TRBV12-4 and TRBJ1-4; D unclear. V was cut by 1 base and J by 8 bases, with 8 bases left in between. The CDR3 sequence is 13 residues long. Here the CDR3 reads CASSLGVREKLFF. Written as DNA, the CDR3 is TGTGCCAGCAGTTTAGGGGTGCGGGAAAAACTGTTTTTT.

The rearrangement joins TRBV5-1 to TRBJ2-7; 8 bases are shared with TRBD1. This CDR3 has 16 amino acids. Looked up from germline, CDR1 is SGHRS and CDR2 is YFSETQ. V lost 4 bases, J lost 2 bases, and 11 bases stayed unmatched. In DNA form, the CDR3 reads TGCGCCAGCAGCCGGACGGCGGGGACAGGCCCCTACGAGCAGTACTTC. Encoded protein: CASSRTAGTGPYEQYF.

The chain carries TRBV12-3 or TRBV12-4 and TRBJ1-4; perhaps TRBD1 as D (6 bases). With 2 bases removed from V and 3 bases from J, the gap between germline ends came to 19 bases. The CDR3 totals 18 residues. CDR3 coding DNA: TGTGCCAGCAGTTTAATTAATGTATGGGGGCTGGCTAATGAAAAACTGTTTTTT. Translation gives CASSLINVWGLANEKLFF.

This clonotype appeared a few times. The chain employs TRBV5-1 and TRBJ2-1; perhaps TRBD1 as D (5 bases). This CDR3 contains 16 residues. Germline CDR1 is SGHRS and CDR2 is YFSETQ. V was shortened by 0 bases and J by 1 base, with 11 bases between the two germline ends. For the CDR3, the DNA is TGCGCCAGCAGCTTGGACGCCAGGGCATCCTACAATGAGCAGTTCTTC. This translates into CASSLDARASYNEQFF.

The chain uses TRBV12-3 or TRBV12-4 and TRBJ2-7; 9 positions agree with TRBD1. J lost 5 bases, V lost 6 bases, and 8 bases had no gene match. The CDR3 covers 14 residues. The CDR3, as DNA: TGTGCCAGCAGACCTACGACAGGGGGGCACGAGCAGTACTTC. Translation gives CASRPTTGGHEQYF.

This clonotype was seen only a few times. V is TRBV29-1 and J is TRBJ1-3, with D unclear. V was clipped by 4 bases and J by 0 bases, with 4 bases between them. This CDR3 has 12 amino acids. The germline gives CDR1 SQVTM, CDR2 ANQGSEA. CDR3 region: CSVVLSGNTIYF. DNA of the CDR3: TGCAGCGTTGTGCTCTCTGGAAACACCATATATTTT.